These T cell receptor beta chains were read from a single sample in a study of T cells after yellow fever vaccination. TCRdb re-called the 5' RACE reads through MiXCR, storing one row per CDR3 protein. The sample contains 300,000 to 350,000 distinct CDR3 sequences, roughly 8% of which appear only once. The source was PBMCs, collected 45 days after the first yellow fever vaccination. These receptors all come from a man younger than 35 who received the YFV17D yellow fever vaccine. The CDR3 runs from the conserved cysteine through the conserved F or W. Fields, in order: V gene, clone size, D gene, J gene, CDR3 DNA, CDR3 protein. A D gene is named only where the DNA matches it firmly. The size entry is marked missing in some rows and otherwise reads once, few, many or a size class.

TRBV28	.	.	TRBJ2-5	TGTGCCAGCAGCCCCGGGGGAGCTGACCAAGAGACCCAGTACTTC	CASSPGGADQETQYF
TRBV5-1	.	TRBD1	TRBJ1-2	TGCGCCAGCAGGCTGGGACAGCCCTATGGCTACACCTTC	CASRLGQPYGYTF
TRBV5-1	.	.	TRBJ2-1	TGCGCCAGCAGCTTTTGGGGAGGAGGGGGCTTTGAGCAGTTCTTC	CASSFWGGGGFEQFF
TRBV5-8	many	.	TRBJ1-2	TGTGCCAGCAGACTGGAGGGGCCTGGCTACACCTTC	CASRLEGPGYTF
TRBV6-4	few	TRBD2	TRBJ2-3	TGTGCCAGCAGTGAGTCCAGCGGGGGGGGAAGTACGCAGTATTTT	CASSESSGGGSTQYF
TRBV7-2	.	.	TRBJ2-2	TGTGCCAGCAGCTTATATGCGGGCGCCGGGGAGCTGTTTTTT	CASSLYAGAGELFF
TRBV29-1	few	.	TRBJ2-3	TGCAGCCTTCAAACAGGCACAGATACGCAGTATTTT	CSLQTGTDTQYF
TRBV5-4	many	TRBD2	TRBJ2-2	TGTGCCAGCAGCTTTCCCGCTAGCGGGGGGACCGGGGAGCTGTTTTTT	CASSFPASGGTGELFF
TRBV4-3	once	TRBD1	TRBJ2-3	TGCGCCAGCAGCCAGAGTCCTCAGGGGGCTTACACAGATACGCAGTATTTT	CASSQSPQGAYTDTQYF
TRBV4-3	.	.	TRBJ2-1	TGCGCCAGCAGCCAAGATCTGGGCAGCTACAATGAGCAGTTCTTC	CASSQDLGSYNEQFF
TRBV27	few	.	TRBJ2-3	TGTGCCAGCAGTCCCAGTCGGGTCACAGATACGCAGTATTTT	CASSPSRVTDTQYF
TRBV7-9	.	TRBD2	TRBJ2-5	TGTGCCAGCAGCTTACGGCTAGCGGGGGGGCCGTCAGAGACCCAGTACTTC	CASSLRLAGGPSETQYF
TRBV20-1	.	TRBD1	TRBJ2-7	TGCAGTGCCCAGGGACAGGCGAGCTCCTACGAGCAGTACTTC	CSAQGQASSYEQYF
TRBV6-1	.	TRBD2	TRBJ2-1	TGTGCCAGCAGTCGGGTGGGGGTGACTAGCGGTCCGAGGGATGAGCAGTTCTTC	CASSRVGVTSGPRDEQFF
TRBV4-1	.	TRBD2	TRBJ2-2	TGCGCCAGCAGCCACCGGACTAGCGCCGAAGACACCGGGGAGCTGTTTTTT	CASSHRTSAEDTGELFF
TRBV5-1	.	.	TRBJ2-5	TGCGCCAGCAGGAACGTCACCTCGGTCGAGACCCAGTACTTC	CASRNVTSVETQYF
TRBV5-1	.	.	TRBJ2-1	TGCGCCAGCAGCTTGTTAGGCGTGGGGAGCAATGAGCAGTTCTTC	CASSLLGVGSNEQFF
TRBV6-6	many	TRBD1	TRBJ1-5	TGTGCCAGCAGCTACGACCGTACCACCGGGACAGGGAAAGGCAATCAGCCCCAGCATTTT	CASSYDRTTGTGKGNQPQHF
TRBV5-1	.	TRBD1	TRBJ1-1	TGCGCCAGCAGCTTGGTTACAGGGGACACTGAAGCTTTCTTT	CASSLVTGDTEAFF
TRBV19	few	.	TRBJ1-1	TGTGCCAGTAGTAGCAGGGCTTACACTGAAGCTTTCTTT	CASSSRAYTEAFF
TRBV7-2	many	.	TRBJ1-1	TGTGCCAGCCAGAGGGAAAGAGGCACTGGGGCTTTCTTT	CASQRERGTGAFF
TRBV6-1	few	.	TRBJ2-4	TGTGCCACCCGCCAGGCCTTAGCCAAAAACATTCAGTACTTC	CATRQALAKNIQYF